What follows are 12 T cell receptor beta chains derived from one specimen sequenced in a study of blood T cells in healthy people across ages. The authors ran a second PCR of about 7 to 11 cycles using a sample-barcoded 5' primer and a J-beta primer mix. MiXCR, run by TCRdb on the 5' RACE reads, gives a single entry per CDR3 protein. Here the sample spans about 1.8 million distinct CDR3 sequences, around half being singletons. The sample consisted of blood. These receptors were collected from a woman aged 40-49 years in good health.

V and J are TRBV4-1 and TRBJ2-7; 11 nucleotides match TRBD2. The length of the CDR3 is 16 residues. CDR1 MGHRA and CDR2 YSYEKL come from the germline V gene. J gave up 2 bases and V 1 base, and 4 bases lay outside the gene matches. The CDR3 DNA is TGCGCCAGCAGCCAAGCTGGGACTAGCGGTGCCTACGAGCAGTACTTC. Translating gives CASSQAGTSGAYEQYF.

V usage is TRBV2 and J usage is TRBJ2-6; TRBD1 matches 10 bases. This CDR3 comprises 23 residues. In germline, CDR1 is SNHLY, CDR2 FYNNEI. J gave up 0 bases and V 3 bases, and 20 bases lay outside the gene matches. CDR3 residues: CASSEVVAEYVTGGPSGANVLTF. Here the CDR3 DNA reads TGTGCCAGCAGTGAGGTCGTGGCCGAATACGTGACAGGGGGCCCCTCTGGGGCCAACGTCCTGACTTTC.

The chain uses TRBV7-2 and TRBJ2-1; the D gene is possibly TRBD2 (6 bases). CDR3 length equals 13 residues. CDR1 is SGHTA and CDR2 is FQGNSA in the germline V gene. V was clipped by 4 bases and J by 7 bases, with 11 bases between them. The CDR3 loop is CASSSEGRNEQFF. DNA of the CDR3: TGTGCCAGCAGCTCTGAGGGGAGGAATGAGCAGTTCTTC.

The chain is built from TRBV7-2 and TRBJ1-6, with no clear D. Germline V gene lookup returns CDR1 SGHTA and CDR2 FQGNSA. The CDR3 covers 17 residues. V was shortened by 1 base and J by 7 bases, with 17 bases between the two germline ends. CDR3 in amino acids: CASSLGRLRMGNSPLHF. In DNA, the CDR3 is TGTGCCAGCAGCTTAGGGAGGCTCAGGATGGGGAATTCACCCCTCCACTTT.

V gene TRBV20-1 combines with J gene TRBJ2-3; D is undetermined. This CDR3 contains 15 residues. The germline V gene has CDR1 DFQATT and CDR2 SNEGSKA (reference sequence). Deletions cut 1 base from V and 0 bases from J, with 11 bases between. The CDR3 loop is CSARVSRGSTDTQYF. For the CDR3, the DNA is TGCAGTGCTAGAGTGTCAAGAGGTAGCACAGATACGCAGTATTTT.

This clonotype came up many times. The rearrangement uses TRBV2 and TRBJ2-1, with D perhaps matching TRBD2 (5 bases). Germline V gene lookup returns CDR1 SNHLY and CDR2 FYNNEI. The CDR3 contains 14 residues. V was trimmed by 7 bases and J by 4 bases, leaving 14 bases between them. The CDR3 here is CASNRGGDYNEQFF. The DNA of the CDR3 is TGTGCCAGCAACCGGGGTGGGGATTACAATGAGCAGTTCTTC.

The chain links TRBV28 to TRBJ1-6; D may be TRBD1 (5 bases). CDR1 is MDHEN and CDR2 is SYDVKM in the germline V gene. The CDR3 totals 14 residues. Trimming shortened V by 6 bases and J by 2 bases, and 8 bases separated the two germline ends. The CDR3 reads CASRAGAYNSPLHF. The CDR3 DNA reads TGTGCCAGCAGGGCGGGGGCCTATAATTCACCCCTCCACTTT.

This clonotype was seen a few times. The CDR3 DNA reads TGCAGTGCTAGATCGGCGACAGGGAAGGGCAATGAGCAGTTCTTC. It translates to CSARSATGKGNEQFF. The gene calls are TRBV20-1 and TRBJ2-1; 7 bases are shared with TRBD1. CDR3 length: 15 amino acids. From germline, CDR1 is DFQATT and CDR2 SNEGSKA (reference sequence). V was pared by 2 bases and J by 6 bases, with 10 bases of the junction left unmatched.

The chain links TRBV19 to TRBJ1-5; D is unresolved. The V gene's germline CDR1 is LNHDA and CDR2 SQIVND (reference sequence). The V and J ends lost 6 bases and 2 bases respectively, with 8 bases between them. The CDR3 contains 13 residues. CDR3 amino acids: CASSGIRNQPQHF. For the CDR3, the DNA is TGTGCCAGTAGCGGAATACGCAATCAGCCCCAGCATTTT.

The V gene is TRBV2, the J gene TRBJ2-3; 9 nucleotides line up with TRBD2. Unmatched junction bases numbered 10, after V lost 8 bases and J lost 4 bases. Germline loops: CDR1 SNHLY, CDR2 FYNNEI. This CDR3 has 15 amino acids. The CDR3 spells CASGVRGGRADTQYF. The CDR3 bases are TGTGCCAGCGGGGTGCGGGGGGGACGAGCAGATACGCAGTATTTT.

The chain joins TRBV20-1 to TRBJ1-6, with D perhaps TRBD1 (5 bases). CDR3 length equals 14 residues. Per germline, CDR1 DFQATT and CDR2 SNEGSKA (reference sequence). Trimming took 3 bases from V and 2 from J, leaving 8 bases between them. CDR3 nucleotide sequence: TGCAGTGCTAGTGGGACGGCCTATAATTCACCCCTCCACTTT. Amino acids: CSASGTAYNSPLHF.

This clonotype was seen more than once but under ten times. The genes are TRBV2 and TRBJ2-3; 8 positions agree with TRBD2. Germline-derived CDR1 and CDR2 are SNHLY and FYNNEI. V lost 4 bases and J lost 1; bases outside the gene matches: 7. This CDR3 contains 16 residues. The CDR3 region has the DNA TGTGCCAGCAGTGGTGGACTAGCCCATCGCACAGATACGCAGTATTTT. Protein: CASSGGLAHRTDTQYF.